Sequencing of this T cell receptor beta chain was carried out in a study of blood T cell repertoires in COVID-19. At the level of the study: T cells, B-cell-depleted T cells, or PBMCs supplied cDNA or gDNA.

This CDR3 spans 15 amino acids. Germline V gives CDR1 MNHNS, CDR2 SASEGT. Trimming cost V 0 bases and J 7 bases, with 15 bases left between them. This table comes from immunoSEQ multiplex PCR, and its TCRdb copy is limited to in-frame clones, with some not included. Of over 30,000 clones listed, more than 70% were seen once; the top ten hold 13% to 15%. The clonotype was recovered from a human donor with active COVID-19. The donor label of this sample is uncertain. The gene calls are TRBV6-1 and TRBJ1-2; D unclear. Sequencing was performed on peripheral blood. CDR3 in DNA: TGTGCCAGCAGTGAAGCGTATACCGACGGGTTTGGCTACACCTTC. This translates into CASSEAYTDGFGYTF.